This T cell receptor (beta chain) was observed in a study of blood T cells in healthy people across ages. A second about 7 to 12 cycle PCR used barcoded and J-beta primers. One entry per CDR3 protein, called by TCRdb with MiXCR from the 5' RACE reads. The sample yields fewer than 700,000 distinct CDR3 sequences, roughly 41% seen once. This clonotype was seen only a few times. Trimming removed 6 bases from V and 0 bases from J; junction bases left unmatched: 8. The CDR3 sequence is 15 residues long. CDR1 and CDR2 from the germline V gene are MNHEY and SMNVEV (reference sequence). The chain uses TRBV27 and TRBJ2-7; 7 positions agree with TRBD1. The sequenced sample was blood. The receptor was isolated from a man aged 80 or over in good health. CDR3 sequence reads: CASRRQGLSSYEQYF. The CDR3 DNA reads as TGTGCCAGCAGGAGACAGGGCTTAAGCTCCTACGAGCAGTACTTC.